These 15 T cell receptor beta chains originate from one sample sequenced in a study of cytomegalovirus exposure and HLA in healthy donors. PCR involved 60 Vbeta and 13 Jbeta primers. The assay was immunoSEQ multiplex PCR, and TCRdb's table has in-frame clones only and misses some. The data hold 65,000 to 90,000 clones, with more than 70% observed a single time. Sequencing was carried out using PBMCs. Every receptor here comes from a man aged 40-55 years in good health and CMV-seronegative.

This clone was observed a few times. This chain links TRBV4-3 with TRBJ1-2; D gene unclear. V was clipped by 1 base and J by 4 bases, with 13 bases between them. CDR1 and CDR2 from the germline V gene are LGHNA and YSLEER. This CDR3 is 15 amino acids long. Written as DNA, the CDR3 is TGCGCCAGCAGCCAAGCGGGAGGGTGGGCCTATGGCTACACCTTC. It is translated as CASSQAGGWAYGYTF.

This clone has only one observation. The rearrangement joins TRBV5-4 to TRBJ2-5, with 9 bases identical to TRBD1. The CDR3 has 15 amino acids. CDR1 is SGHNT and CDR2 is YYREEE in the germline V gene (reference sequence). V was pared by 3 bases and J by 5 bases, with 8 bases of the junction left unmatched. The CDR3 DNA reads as TGTGCCAGCAGCTGGCCGGGACAGGGACGCGAGACCCAGTACTTC. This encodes CASSWPGQGRETQYF.

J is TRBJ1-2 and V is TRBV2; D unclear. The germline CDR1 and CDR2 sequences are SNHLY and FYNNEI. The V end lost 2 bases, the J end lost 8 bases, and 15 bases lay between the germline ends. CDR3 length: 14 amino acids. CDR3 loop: CASSEMEQNDGYTF. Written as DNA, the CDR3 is TGTGCCAGCAGTGAAATGGAACAGAATGACGGCTACACCTTC.

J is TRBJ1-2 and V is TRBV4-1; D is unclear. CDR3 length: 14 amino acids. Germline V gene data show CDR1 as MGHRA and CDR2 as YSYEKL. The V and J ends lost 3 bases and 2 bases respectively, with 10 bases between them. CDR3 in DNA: TGCGCCAGCAGCCAGCCCGCGGGGAACTATGGCTACACCTTC. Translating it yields CASSQPAGNYGYTF.

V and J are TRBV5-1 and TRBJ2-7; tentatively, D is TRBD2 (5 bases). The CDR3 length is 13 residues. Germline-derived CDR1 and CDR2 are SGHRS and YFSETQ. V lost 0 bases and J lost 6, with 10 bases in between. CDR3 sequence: CASSLASGIEQYF. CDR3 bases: TGCGCCAGCAGCTTGGCCAGCGGCATCGAGCAGTACTTC.

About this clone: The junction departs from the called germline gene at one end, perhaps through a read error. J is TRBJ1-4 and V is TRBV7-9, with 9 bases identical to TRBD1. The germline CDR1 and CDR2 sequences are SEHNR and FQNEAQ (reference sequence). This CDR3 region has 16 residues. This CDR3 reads CSSSLISGTGQEKLFF. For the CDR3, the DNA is TGTTCCAGCAGCTTAATTAGCGGGACAGGGCAAGAAAAACTGTTTTTT. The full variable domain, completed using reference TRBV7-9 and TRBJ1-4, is DTGVSQNPRHKITKRGQNVTFRCDPISEHNRLYWYRQTLGQGPEFLTYFQNEAQLEKSRLLSDRFSAERPKGSFSTLEIQRTEQGDSAMYLCSSSLISGTGQEKLFFGSGTQLSVL.

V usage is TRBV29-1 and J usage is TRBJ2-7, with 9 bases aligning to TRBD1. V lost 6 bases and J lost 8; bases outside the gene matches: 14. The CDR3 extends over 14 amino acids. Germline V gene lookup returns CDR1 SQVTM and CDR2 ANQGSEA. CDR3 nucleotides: TGCAGCGTGGGGGTGGACAGGGGAATAAGGCAGCAGTACTTC. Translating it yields CSVGVDRGIRQQYF.

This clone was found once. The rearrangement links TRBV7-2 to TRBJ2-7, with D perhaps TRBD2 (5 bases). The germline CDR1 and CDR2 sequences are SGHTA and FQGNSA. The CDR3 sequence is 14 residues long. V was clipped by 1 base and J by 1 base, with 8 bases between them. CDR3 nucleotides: TGTGCCAGCAGCTTAGACGGGAATTCCTACGAGCAGTACTTC. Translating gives CASSLDGNSYEQYF. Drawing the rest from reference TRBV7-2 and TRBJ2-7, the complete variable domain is GAGVSQSPSNKVTEKGKDVELRCDPISGHTALYWYRQSLGQGLEFLIYFQGNSAPDKSGLPSDRFSAERTGGSVSTLTIQRTQQEDSAVYLCASSLDGNSYEQYFGPGTRLTVT.

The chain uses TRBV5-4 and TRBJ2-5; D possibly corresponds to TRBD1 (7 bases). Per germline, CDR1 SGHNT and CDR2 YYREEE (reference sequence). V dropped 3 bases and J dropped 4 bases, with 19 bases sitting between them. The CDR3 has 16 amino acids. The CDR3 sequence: CASSYQGGLATETQYF. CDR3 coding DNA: TGTGCCAGCAGCTACCAGGGGGGACTTGCCACAGAGACCCAGTACTTC. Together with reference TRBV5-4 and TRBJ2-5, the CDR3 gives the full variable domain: ETGVTQSPTHLIKTRGQQVTLRCSSQSGHNTVSWYQQALGQGPQFIFQYYREEENGRGNFPPRFSGLQFPNYSSELNVNALELDDSALYLCASSYQGGLATETQYFGPGTRLLVL.

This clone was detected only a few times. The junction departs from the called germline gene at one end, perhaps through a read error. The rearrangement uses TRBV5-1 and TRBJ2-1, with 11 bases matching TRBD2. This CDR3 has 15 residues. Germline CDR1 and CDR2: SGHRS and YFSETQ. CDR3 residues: CASNLGLAANNEQFF. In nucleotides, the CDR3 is TGCGCCAGCAACTTGGGACTAGCGGCCAACAATGAGCAGTTCTTC. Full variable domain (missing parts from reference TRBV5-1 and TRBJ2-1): KAGVTQTPRYLIKTRGQQVTLSCSPISGHRSVSWYQQTPGQGLQFLFEYFSETQRNKGNFPGRFSGRQFSNSRSEMNVSTLELGDSALYLCASNLGLAANNEQFFGPGTRLTVL.

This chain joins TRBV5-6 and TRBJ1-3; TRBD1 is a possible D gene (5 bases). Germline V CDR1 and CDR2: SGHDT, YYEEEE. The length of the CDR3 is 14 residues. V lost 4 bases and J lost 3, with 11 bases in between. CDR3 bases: TGTGCCAGCAGCCCTGGACACAATGGAAACACCATATATTTT. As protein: CASSPGHNGNTIYF.

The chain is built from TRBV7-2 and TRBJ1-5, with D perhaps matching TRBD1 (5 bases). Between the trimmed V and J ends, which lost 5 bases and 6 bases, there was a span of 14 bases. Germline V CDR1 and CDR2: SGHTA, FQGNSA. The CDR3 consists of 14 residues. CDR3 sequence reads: CASSLYSGGQPQHF. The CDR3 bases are TGTGCCAGCAGCCTATACTCCGGGGGTCAGCCCCAGCATTTT.

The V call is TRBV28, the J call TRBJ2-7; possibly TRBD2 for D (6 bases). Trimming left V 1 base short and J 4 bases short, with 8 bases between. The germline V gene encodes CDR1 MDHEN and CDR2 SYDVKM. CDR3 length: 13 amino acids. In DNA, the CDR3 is TGTGCCAGCAGTTTATCCGGGGGATACGAGCAGTACTTC. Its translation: CASSLSGGYEQYF.

The DNA for the CDR3 is TGTGCCAGCAGCTTAGCACTCGGAGATTCACCCCTCCACTTT. Translating it yields CASSLALGDSPLHF. The chain links TRBV7-9 to TRBJ1-6; D unclear. V dropped 0 bases and J dropped 8 bases, with 8 bases sitting between them. Germline CDR1 is SEHNR and CDR2 is FQNEAQ (reference sequence). CDR3 length equals 14 residues.

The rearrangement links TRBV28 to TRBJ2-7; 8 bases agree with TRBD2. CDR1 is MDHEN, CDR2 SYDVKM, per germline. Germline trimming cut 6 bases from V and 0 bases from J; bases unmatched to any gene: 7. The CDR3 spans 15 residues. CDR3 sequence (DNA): TGTGCCAGCAGCACCCCTGCGGGGGGCTCCTACGAGCAGTACTTC. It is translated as CASSTPAGGSYEQYF. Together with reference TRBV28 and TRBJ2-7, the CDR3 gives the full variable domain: DVKVTQSSRYLVKRTGEKVFLECVQDMDHENMFWYRQDPGLGLRLIYFSYDVKMKEKGDIPEGYSVSREKKERFSLILESASTNQTSMYLCASSTPAGGSYEQYFGPGTRLTVT.